This T cell receptor (beta chain) was identified during a study of shared T cell receptors in the human thymus. Here immunoSEQ multiplex PCR was the method, and the copy in TCRdb shows in-frame clones only, minus some. The table records hundreds of thousands of clones, roughly 90% of them present only once. J was trimmed by 0 bases and V by 5 bases; bases with no gene match: 6. Germline assignment: CDR1 MNHEY and CDR2 SMNVEV (reference sequence). The CDR3 length is 15 residues. These records were also assigned to another study, of human thymus T cells.

The receptor was isolated from a boy less than two years old with a congenital heart defect. The rearrangement joins TRBV27 to TRBJ2-7; TRBD2 matches at 8 bases. Source material: thymocytes. The CDR3 sequence: CASSKTGLVSYEQYF. The CDR3 bases are TGTGCCAGCAGTAAGACGGGACTAGTCTCCTACGAGCAGTACTTC.